The text below deals with one T cell receptor beta chain. These data originate in a study of cytomegalovirus exposure and HLA in healthy donors. The PCR employed 60 Vbeta primers together with 13 Jbeta primers. The table came from immunoSEQ multiplex PCR; TCRdb's copy has only in-frame clones and leaves some out. The sample includes 120,000 to 150,000 clones, 80% to 90% of them seen just once. Germline lookup yields CDR1 SGHRS and CDR2 YFSETQ. The V gene end was trimmed by 0 bases and the J gene end by 10 bases; junction bases not matched to a gene: 6. The CDR3 contains 14 residues. The sample taken for sequencing was PBMCs. The receptor was isolated from a woman aged 40 to 50 in good health and CMV-seropositive. The V call is TRBV5-1, the J call TRBJ2-1; the match to TRBD1 covers 8 bases. The CDR3 reads CASSLGQGAGEQFF. The CDR3 DNA reads as TGCGCCAGCAGCTTGGGTCAGGGGGCGGGGGAGCAGTTCTTC.